The 14 T cell receptor beta chains in this list originate from one sample, sequenced in a study of shared clonotypes between healthy human individuals. This table comes from immunoSEQ multiplex PCR, and its TCRdb copy is limited to in-frame clones, with some not included. The sample shows roughly 760,000 clones, under 80% of them seen only once. The specimen sequenced was memory CD4+ T cells sorted from blood. Subset given: CD45RA-negative fraction. The receptors stem from a woman under 40 in good health.

This chain uses TRBV5-4 with TRBJ2-1; D is perhaps TRBD2 (6 bases). The CDR3 is made up of 16 amino acids. CDR1 SGHNT and CDR2 YYREEE come from the germline V gene (reference sequence). V lost 0 bases and J 4 bases, leaving 14 bases between the germline ends. In DNA form, the CDR3 reads TGTGCCAGCAGCTTGGGTGGAGCGGAGGGGTACAATGAGCAGTTCTTC. Amino acids: CASSLGGAEGYNEQFF.

The chain links TRBV7-9 to TRBJ2-5; 10 positions agree with TRBD2. Germline loops: CDR1 SEHNR, CDR2 FQNEAQ (reference sequence). V lost 1 base, J lost 4 bases, and 6 bases stayed unmatched. CDR3 length: 16 residues. CDR3 protein: CASSLGTSGIRETQYF. In nucleotides, the CDR3 is TGTGCCAGCAGCTTAGGAACTAGCGGGATTCGAGAGACCCAGTACTTC. Supplemented by reference TRBV7-9 and TRBJ2-5, the full variable domain reads DTGVSQNPRHKITKRGQNVTFRCDPISEHNRLYWYRQTLGQGPEFLTYFQNEAQLEKSRLLSDRFSAERPKGSFSTLEIQRTEQGDSAMYLCASSLGTSGIRETQYFGPGTRLLVL.

The gene calls are TRBV28 and TRBJ2-2; a possible D gene is TRBD2 (6 bases). V gave up 8 bases and J gave up 7 bases, with 20 bases separating them. This CDR3 contains 15 residues. The germline gives CDR1 MDHEN, CDR2 SYDVKM. The CDR3 region has the DNA TGTGCCAGCTGCGGGCGAGCGGGTGTGATCGGGGAGCTGTTTTTT. It codes for CASCGRAGVIGELFF.

This clone was observed a few times. This CDR3 is CASSLDQGAYGYTF. The DNA of the CDR3 is TGTGCCAGCAGCTTGGATCAGGGGGCGTATGGCTACACCTTC. The chain recombines TRBV5-4 with TRBJ1-2, with TRBD1 matching over 8 bases. Germline CDR1 and CDR2: SGHNT and YYREEE (reference sequence). The CDR3 runs to 14 residues. Trimming cost V 0 bases and J 5 bases; bases outside gene matches: 3.

The chain couples TRBV2 to TRBJ1-5; D is uncertain. Germline CDR1 reads SNHLY; CDR2 reads FYNNEI. The CDR3 extends over 15 amino acids. Trimming left V 2 bases short and J 4 bases short, with 12 bases between. The CDR3 protein is CASSEPTFRNQPQHF. DNA for the CDR3: TGTGCCAGCAGTGAACCAACTTTTCGGAATCAGCCCCAGCATTTT.

The chain combines TRBV5-1 with TRBJ2-3; D may match TRBD1 or TRBD2 (5 bases each). The CDR3 is made up of 15 amino acids. Trimming shortened V by 4 bases and J by 6 bases, and 18 bases separated the two germline ends. Germline V lookup: CDR1 SGHRS, CDR2 YFSETQ. In DNA form, the CDR3 reads TGCGCCAGCAGCCGTAACCCCAGAGGGGCCGATACGCAGTATTTT. Translated: CASSRNPRGADTQYF. Variable domain in full (rest from reference TRBV5-1 and TRBJ2-3): KAGVTQTPRYLIKTRGQQVTLSCSPISGHRSVSWYQQTPGQGLQFLFEYFSETQRNKGNFPGRFSGRQFSNSRSEMNVSTLELGDSALYLCASSRNPRGADTQYFGPGTRLTVL.

The genes are TRBV9 and TRBJ1-1; D not certain. CDR3 length: 16 residues. V lost 0 bases and J 0 bases, leaving 12 bases between the germline ends. In germline, CDR1 is SGDLS, CDR2 YYNGEE. CDR3 sequence: CASSVATSIMNTEAFF. DNA of the CDR3: TGTGCCAGCAGCGTAGCTACGAGTATTATGAACACTGAAGCTTTCTTT.

The genes are TRBV15 and TRBJ2-7; maybe TRBD2 (6 bases). The CDR3 is 14 residues long. Trimming took off 1 base at V and 4 bases at J, with 11 bases between the two ends. Germline CDR1 and CDR2: LNHNV and YYDKDF (reference sequence). CDR3 sequence reads: CATSRGLEGYEQYF. In DNA, the CDR3 is TGTGCCACCAGCAGAGGACTAGAGGGTTACGAGCAGTACTTC.

Worth noting for this clone: This could be a read error, since a much larger clone is one nucleotide away. V usage is TRBV27 and J usage is TRBJ1-1; tentatively, D is TRBD1 (6 bases). Germline lookup yields CDR1 MNHEY and CDR2 SMNVEV (reference sequence). The CDR3 runs 14 residues. The germline V and J ends were trimmed by 2 bases and 8 bases, with 15 bases remaining between them. CDR3 sequence: CASSLGPLDREAFF. The CDR3 DNA reads as TGTGCCAGCAGTTTAGGGCCACTCGACAGGGAAGCTTTCTTT.

The chain recombines TRBV28 with TRBJ2-5; D is perhaps TRBD1 (6 bases). Germline V gives CDR1 MDHEN, CDR2 SYDVKM. CDR3 length: 17 residues. The V gene lost 2 bases and the J gene lost 4 bases, with 20 bases spanning the gap. The chain's CDR3 is CASSLVSLTGSRETQYF. The CDR3, as DNA: TGTGCCAGCAGTTTAGTCTCCTTGACAGGTTCAAGAGAGACCCAGTACTTC.

The chain combines TRBV5-1 with TRBJ2-1; 8 bases fit TRBD1. The J segment lost 10 bases and the V segment lost 2 bases, leaving 14 bases of the junction unmatched. Germline CDR1 reads SGHRS; CDR2 reads YFSETQ. There are 16 residues in the CDR3. CDR3 sequence: CASSFVAGGETLEQFF. As DNA, the CDR3 is TGCGCCAGCAGCTTCGTAGCAGGGGGCGAAACTTTAGAGCAGTTCTTC.

In this sample, this clone turned up a few times. The rearrangement joins TRBV28 to TRBJ2-5; 12 bases are a match to TRBD1. The length of the CDR3 is 16 residues. CDR1 and CDR2 (germline): MDHEN, SYDVKM. With 3 bases clipped from V and 4 bases from J, the junction kept 6 bases outside the gene matches. CDR3 sequence (DNA): TGTGCCAGCAGTTTCGGGACAGGGGGCGCCCGAGAGACCCAGTACTTC. This encodes CASSFGTGGARETQYF.

V usage is TRBV11-2 and J usage is TRBJ1-5, with a tentative D call TRBD1 (6 bases). Deletions cut 2 bases from V and 6 bases from J, with 14 bases between. The CDR3 consists of 15 residues. CDR1 is SGHAT and CDR2 is FQNNGV in the germline V gene. The CDR3 DNA sequence: TGTGCCAGCAGCTTACAAGGGGGGGACTTTCAGCCCCAGCATTTT. Protein product: CASSLQGGDFQPQHF.

Here the CDR3 DNA reads TGTGCCAGTACCCTAAACGTGGATTTTTATGGCTACACCTTC. Translated: CASTLNVDFYGYTF. The chain has TRBV19 and TRBJ1-2; no firm D call. Germline lookup yields CDR1 LNHDA and CDR2 SQIVND (reference sequence). Between the trimmed V and J ends, which lost 7 bases and 5 bases, there was a span of 17 bases. This CDR3 comprises 14 residues.